Presented here are 12 T cell receptor beta chains from one specimen sequenced in a study of early T cells in non-severe SARS-CoV-2 infection. One entry per CDR3 protein results from TCRdb running MiXCR on the 5' RACE reads. This sample yields about 49,000 distinct CDR3 sequences, of which roughly 4% are seen a single time; about 6% belongs to the top ten. Sequencing input: whole blood. All receptors come from an adult who was a healthcare worker with PCR-confirmed SARS-CoV-2 infection or an uninfected control (not recorded which).

This clonotype was counted at least ten times. J is TRBJ1-1 and V is TRBV12-1; TRBD1, the D gene given by the table, was not confirmed from the DNA. TRBV12-1 is an annotated pseudogene. The CDR3 loop spans 14 amino acids. The CDR3 nucleotides are TGTGCCAGCAGCTCAAACCAGGGTGATACTGAAGCTTTCTTT. It specifies CASSSNQGDTEAFF.

This clonotype was counted at least ten times. The rearrangement joins TRBV5-5 to TRBJ2-7, with unresolved D. The CDR3 runs to 14 residues. Germline V lookup: CDR1 SGHKS, CDR2 YYEKEE (reference sequence). The V gene lost 1 base and the J gene lost 1 base, with 9 bases spanning the gap. The CDR3 bases are TGTGCCAGCAGCTTGTTGTATTCATCCTACGAGCAGTACTTC. This translates into CASSLLYSSYEQYF.

This clonotype occurred many times. V usage is TRBV11-2 and J usage is TRBJ2-3; 10 bases map to TRBD2. Germline V gene sequence: CDR1 SGHAT, CDR2 FQNNGV. The ends lost 6 bases at V and 5 bases at J; junction bases unmatched: 17. The CDR3 consists of 18 residues. DNA of the CDR3: TGTGCCAGCAGGCCCGGGACTAGCGTCACTGTCCTGGTAGATACGCAGTATTTT. Protein sequence: CASRPGTSVTVLVDTQYF.

This clonotype was recorded many times. V usage is TRBV27 and J usage is TRBJ1-1; D uncertain. Per germline, CDR1 MNHEY and CDR2 SMNVEV (reference sequence). This CDR3 comprises 10 residues. The CDR3, as DNA: TGTGCTCTTTCGGCTACCGAAGCTTTCTTT. Its translation: CALSATEAFF.

This chain uses TRBV7-9 with TRBJ1-1, with a tentative D call TRBD1 (6 bases). Trimming pared 6 bases from V and 1 base from J, leaving 9 bases between. This CDR3 has 13 amino acids. Germline CDR1 reads SEHNR; CDR2 reads FQNEAQ (reference sequence). Here the CDR3 DNA reads TGTGCCAGCAGGATACAGGGGAACACTGAAGCTTTCTTT. Translated: CASRIQGNTEAFF.

This clonotype was seen a handful of times. The chain links TRBV20-1 to TRBJ1-1, with TRBD1 matching over 7 bases. V trimming: 5 bases; J trimming: 2 bases; junction bases outside the gene matches: 11. This CDR3 has 15 residues. Looked up from germline, CDR1 is DFQATT and CDR2 is SNEGSKA (reference sequence). This chain's CDR3 is CSAHHFGQDNTEAFF. CDR3 nucleotides: TGCAGTGCTCACCATTTCGGACAGGATAACACTGAAGCTTTCTTT.

This clonotype was recorded at least ten times. The V gene is TRBV5-4, the J gene TRBJ1-2; TRBD1 is a possible D gene (6 bases). Germline V gene lookup returns CDR1 SGHNT and CDR2 YYREEE (reference sequence). The CDR3 loop spans 13 amino acids. Trimming took 1 base from V and 5 from J, leaving 9 bases between them. CDR3 sequence reads: CASSLQGTYGYTF. For the CDR3, the DNA is TGTGCCAGCAGCTTGCAGGGGACGTATGGCTACACCTTC.

This clonotype was seen repeatedly, ten times or more. This chain uses TRBV7-9 with TRBJ2-1, with D uncertain. Germline values: CDR1 SEHNR, CDR2 FQNEAQ (reference sequence). The CDR3 runs to 17 residues. The ends were cut back, 3 bases at V and 2 bases at J, with 17 bases in the middle. The CDR3 bases are TGTGCCAGCAGCTTTTACTTGGGTCGGGTAACCTACAATGAGCAGTTCTTC. The encoded protein is CASSFYLGRVTYNEQFF.

The sample holds many counts of this clonotype. The chain employs TRBV6-5 and TRBJ2-7, with D unclear. Trimming removed 8 bases at V and 5 bases at J, with 10 bases between. CDR3 size: 11 residues. CDR1 is MNHEY and CDR2 is SVGAGI in the germline V gene. The CDR3 nucleotides read TGTGCCAGCCAGATCGGAGACGAGCAGTACTTC. Amino acids: CASQIGDEQYF.

This clonotype has ten or more counts. The rearrangement joins TRBV12-3 or TRBV12-4 to TRBJ1-3, with unresolved D. The CDR3 consists of 15 residues. V lost 1 base and J 2 bases, leaving 9 bases between the germline ends. CDR3 nucleotides: TGTGCCAGCAGTTTAGGGGCTCATACTGGAAACACCATATATTTT. Its protein is CASSLGAHTGNTIYF.

This clonotype showed up many times. The genes are TRBV12-3 or TRBV12-4 and TRBJ2-3, with D tentatively TRBD1 or TRBD2 (5 bases each). This CDR3 contains 12 residues. Between the trimmed V and J ends, which lost 7 bases and 6 bases, there was a span of 11 bases. CDR3 bases: TGTGCCAGCACTCCCGGGGCGGATACGCAGTATTTT. It is translated as CASTPGADTQYF.

This clonotype was recorded at least ten times. V gene TRBV6-1 combines with J gene TRBJ1-1, with D possibly TRBD1 on 6 matching bases. Germline CDR1 reads MNHNS; CDR2 reads SASEGT. The CDR3 is made up of 16 amino acids. V dropped 7 bases and J dropped 1 base, with 19 bases sitting between them. The CDR3 loop reads CASTRQAVVRNTEAFF. CDR3 DNA sequence: TGTGCCAGCACCCGACAGGCTGTCGTTCGGAACACTGAAGCTTTCTTT.